The sequence of this T cell receptor beta chain was determined in a study of blood T cell repertoires in COVID-19. Study-wide context: PBMCs, B-cell-depleted T cells, or T cells were the source of the cDNA or gDNA that made up the material.

Trimming took 3 bases from V and 6 from J, leaving 8 bases between them. CDR1 and CDR2 from the germline V gene are SEHNR and FQNEAQ (reference sequence). This CDR3 region has 13 residues. Only in-frame clones appear in the TCRdb table, and some are missing; sequencing was by immunoSEQ multiplex PCR. The profile covers 180,000 or so clones, with 87% appearing a single time and nearly 2.5% taken by the ten largest. The chain links TRBV7-9 to TRBJ2-2; TRBD2 is a possible D gene (6 bases). This sequence originates from a middle-aged man with active or convalescent COVID-19. Input material: peripheral blood. CDR3 loop: CASSLEGPGELFF. CDR3 nucleotide sequence: TGTGCCAGCAGCTTGGAGGGGCCCGGGGAGCTGTTTTTT. The full variable domain, in which reference TRBV7-9 and TRBJ2-2 provide the parts outside the CDR3, is DTGVSQNPRHKITKRGQNVTFRCDPISEHNRLYWYRQTLGQGPEFLTYFQNEAQLEKSRLLSDRFSAERPKGSFSTLEIQRTEQGDSAMYLCASSLEGPGELFFGEGSRLTVL.